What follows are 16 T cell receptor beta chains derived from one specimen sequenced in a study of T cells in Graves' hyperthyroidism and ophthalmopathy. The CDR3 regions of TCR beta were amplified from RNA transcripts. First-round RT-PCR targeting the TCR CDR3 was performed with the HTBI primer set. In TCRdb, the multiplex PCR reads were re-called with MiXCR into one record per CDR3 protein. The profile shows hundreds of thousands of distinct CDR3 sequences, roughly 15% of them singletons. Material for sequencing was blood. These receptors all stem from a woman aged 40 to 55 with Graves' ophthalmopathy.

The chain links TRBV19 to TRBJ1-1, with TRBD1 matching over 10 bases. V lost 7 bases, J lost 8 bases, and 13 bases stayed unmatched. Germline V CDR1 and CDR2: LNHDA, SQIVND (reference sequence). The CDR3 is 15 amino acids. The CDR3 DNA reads TGTGCCAGTAAGAACTCCGGGACAGGGGTATCGGAAGCTTTCTTT. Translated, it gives CASKNSGTGVSEAFF.

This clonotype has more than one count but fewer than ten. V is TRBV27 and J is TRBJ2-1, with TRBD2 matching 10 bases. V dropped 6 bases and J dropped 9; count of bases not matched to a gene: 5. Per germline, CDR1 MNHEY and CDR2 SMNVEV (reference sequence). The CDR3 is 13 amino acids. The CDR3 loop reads CASRLAGLSEQFF. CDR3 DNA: TGTGCCAGCAGACTAGCGGGACTTAGTGAGCAGTTCTTC.

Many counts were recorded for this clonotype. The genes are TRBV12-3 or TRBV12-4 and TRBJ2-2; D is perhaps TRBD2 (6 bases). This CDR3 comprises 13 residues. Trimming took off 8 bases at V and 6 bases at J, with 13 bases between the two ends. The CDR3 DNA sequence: TGTGCCAGCGGGAGAGAGCGGGCCGGGGAGCTGTTTTTT. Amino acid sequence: CASGRERAGELFF.

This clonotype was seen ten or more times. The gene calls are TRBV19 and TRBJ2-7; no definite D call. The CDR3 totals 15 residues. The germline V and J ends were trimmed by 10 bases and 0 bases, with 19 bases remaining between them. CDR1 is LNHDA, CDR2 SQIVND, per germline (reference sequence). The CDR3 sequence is CATSLESSLSYEQYF. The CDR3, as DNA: TGTGCCACCTCCTTAGAGTCAAGTCTCTCCTACGAGCAGTACTTC.

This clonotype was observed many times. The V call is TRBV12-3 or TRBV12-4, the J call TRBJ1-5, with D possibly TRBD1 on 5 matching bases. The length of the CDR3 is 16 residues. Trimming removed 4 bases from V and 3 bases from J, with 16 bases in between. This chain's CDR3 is CASSSTSGTVNQPQHF. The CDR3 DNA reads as TGTGCCAGCAGTTCAACTTCCGGGACGGTCAATCAGCCCCAGCATTTT.

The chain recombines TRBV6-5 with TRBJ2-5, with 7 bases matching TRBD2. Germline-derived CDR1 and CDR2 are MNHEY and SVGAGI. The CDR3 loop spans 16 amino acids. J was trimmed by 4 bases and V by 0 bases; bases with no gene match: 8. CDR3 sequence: CASSYSAGERAETQYF. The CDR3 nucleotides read TGTGCCAGCAGTTACTCGGCGGGAGAACGTGCAGAGACCCAGTACTTC.

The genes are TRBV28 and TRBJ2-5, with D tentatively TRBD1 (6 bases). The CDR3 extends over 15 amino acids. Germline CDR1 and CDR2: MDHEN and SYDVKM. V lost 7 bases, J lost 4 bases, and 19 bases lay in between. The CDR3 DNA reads TGTGCCAGCAAACGACAGGAAGCAAGCGGAGAGACCCAGTACTTC. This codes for CASKRQEASGETQYF.

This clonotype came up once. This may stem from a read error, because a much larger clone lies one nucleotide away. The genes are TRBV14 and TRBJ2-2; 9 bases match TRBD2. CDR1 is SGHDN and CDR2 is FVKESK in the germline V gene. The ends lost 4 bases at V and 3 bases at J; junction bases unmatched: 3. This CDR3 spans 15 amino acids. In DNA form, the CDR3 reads TGTGCCAGCAGCCGAAGACTAGCGGACACCGGGGAGCTGTTTTTT. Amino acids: CASSRRLADTGELFF. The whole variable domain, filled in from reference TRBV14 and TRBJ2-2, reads EAGVTQFPSHSVIEKGQTVTLRCDPISGHDNLYWYRRVMGKEIKFLLHFVKESKQDESGMPNNRFLAERTGGTYSTLKVQPAELEDSGVYFCASSRRLADTGELFFGEGSRLTVL.

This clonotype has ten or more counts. The CDR3 protein is CASSPGQGDSGNTIYF. CDR3 in DNA: TGCGCCAGCAGCCCGGGACAGGGCGACTCTGGAAACACCATATATTTT. V is TRBV5-1 and J is TRBJ1-3; 9 bases are shared with TRBD1. CDR3 length: 16 amino acids. Germline loops: CDR1 SGHRS, CDR2 YFSETQ. With 4 bases clipped from V and 0 bases from J, the junction kept 5 bases outside the gene matches.

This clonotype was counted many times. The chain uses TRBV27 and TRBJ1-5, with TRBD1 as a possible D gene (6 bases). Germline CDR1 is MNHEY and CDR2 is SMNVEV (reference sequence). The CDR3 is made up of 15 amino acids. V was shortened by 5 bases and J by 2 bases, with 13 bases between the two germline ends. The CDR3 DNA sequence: TGTGCCAGCAGTACTGGGGGCGCGGGCAATCAGCCCCAGCATTTT. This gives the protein CASSTGGAGNQPQHF.

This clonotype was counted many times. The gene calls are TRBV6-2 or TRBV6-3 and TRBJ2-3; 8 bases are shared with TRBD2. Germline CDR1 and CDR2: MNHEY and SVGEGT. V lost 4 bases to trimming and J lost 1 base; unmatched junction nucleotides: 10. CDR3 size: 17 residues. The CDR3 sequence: CASSSRGLGGRTDTQYF. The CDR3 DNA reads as TGTGCCAGCAGTTCCCGGGGACTAGGAGGGCGCACAGATACGCAGTATTTT.

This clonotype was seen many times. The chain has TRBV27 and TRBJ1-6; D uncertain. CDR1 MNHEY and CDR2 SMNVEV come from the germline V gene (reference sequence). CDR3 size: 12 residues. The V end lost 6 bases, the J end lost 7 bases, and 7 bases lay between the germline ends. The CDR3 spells CASRQTNSPLHF. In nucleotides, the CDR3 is TGTGCCAGCAGACAGACAAATTCACCCCTCCACTTT.

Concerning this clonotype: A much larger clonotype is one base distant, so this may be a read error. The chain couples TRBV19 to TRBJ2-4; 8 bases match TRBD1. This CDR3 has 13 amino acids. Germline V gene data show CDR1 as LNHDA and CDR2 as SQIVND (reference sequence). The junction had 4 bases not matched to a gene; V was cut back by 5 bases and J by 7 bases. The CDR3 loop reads CASSARTGNIQYF. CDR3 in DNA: TGTGCCAGTAGTGCTAGGACAGGGAACATTCAGTACTTC.

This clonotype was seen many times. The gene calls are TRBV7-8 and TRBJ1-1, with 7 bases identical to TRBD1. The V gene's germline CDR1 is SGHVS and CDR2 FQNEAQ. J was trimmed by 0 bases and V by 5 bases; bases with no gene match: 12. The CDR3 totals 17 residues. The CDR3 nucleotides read TGTGCCAGCAGCCTCGAACAGGGGCCCTGGATGAACACTGAAGCTTTCTTT. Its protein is CASSLEQGPWMNTEAFF.

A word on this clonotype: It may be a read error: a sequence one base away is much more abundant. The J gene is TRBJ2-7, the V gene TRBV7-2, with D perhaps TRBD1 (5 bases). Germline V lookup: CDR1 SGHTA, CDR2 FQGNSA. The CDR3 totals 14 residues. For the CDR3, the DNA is TGTGCCAACAGCTTAAGCCAGGGTGGCTACGAGCAGTACTTC. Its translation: CANSLSQGGYEQYF.

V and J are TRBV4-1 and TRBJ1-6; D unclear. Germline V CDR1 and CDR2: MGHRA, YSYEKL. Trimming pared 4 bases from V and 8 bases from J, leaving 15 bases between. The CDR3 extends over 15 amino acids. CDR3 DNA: TGCGCCAGCAGCCCCCGTTGGACTTCATATTCACCCCTCCACTTT. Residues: CASSPRWTSYSPLHF.